This T cell receptor (beta chain) was observed in a study of blood T cell repertoires in COVID-19. On the study more broadly: The origin of the acute and convalescent COVID-19 samples was the United States, Italy and Spain. In each case, the material was cDNA or gDNA derived from T cells, B-cell-depleted T cells, or PBMCs.

Method: immunoSEQ multiplex PCR; TCRdb's copy keeps in-frame clones and lacks some. The table includes some 250,000 clones, 87% detected once. The V gene end was trimmed by 2 bases and the J gene end by 8 bases; junction bases not matched to a gene: 3. Germline loops: CDR1 SGDLS, CDR2 YYNGEE. This CDR3 region has 13 residues. This clonotype was obtained from a man between 60 and 75 years old who had recovered from COVID-19. Sequenced input: peripheral blood. The rearrangement links TRBV9 to TRBJ1-4, with 7 bases lining up with TRBD1. CDR3 protein: CASSVATGEKLFF. The CDR3 DNA reads TGTGCCAGCAGCGTCGCGACAGGGGAAAAACTGTTTTTT.